These 27 T cell receptor beta chains originate from one sample sequenced in a study of blood T cell repertoires in COVID-19. Sequencing was performed with immunoSEQ multiplex PCR; in TCRdb, only in-frame clones are kept and a portion is missing. The data contain some 210,000 clones, 84% of them singletons. Sequenced: peripheral blood. Receptors originate from a woman between 50 and 59 years old with active or convalescent COVID-19.

The chain is built from TRBV5-6 and TRBJ2-3; weak D call: TRBD1 (6 bases). The CDR3 is made up of 14 amino acids. Germline values: CDR1 SGHDT, CDR2 YYEEEE. V dropped 4 bases and J dropped 0 bases, with 9 bases sitting between them. CDR3 coding DNA: TGTGCCAGCAGCCTGACAGGTAGCACAGATACGCAGTATTTT. This encodes CASSLTGSTDTQYF. Complete variable domain (other parts from reference TRBV5-6 and TRBJ2-3): DAGVTQSPTHLIKTRGQQVTLRCSPKSGHDTVSWYQQALGQGPQFIFQYYEEEERQRGNFPDRFSGHQFPNYSSELNVNALLLGDSALYLCASSLTGSTDTQYFGPGTRLTVL.

The V call is TRBV5-6, the J call TRBJ1-1, with D uncertain. The CDR3 is 14 residues long. Germline CDR1 reads SGHDT; CDR2 reads YYEEEE. The V end lost 4 bases, the J end lost 0 bases, and 10 bases lay between the germline ends. The CDR3, as DNA: TGTGCCAGCAGCCCCCCTCCCTTGAACACTGAAGCTTTCTTT. It specifies CASSPPPLNTEAFF.

The chain uses TRBV18 and TRBJ2-1, with 8 bases matching TRBD2. This CDR3 comprises 14 residues. CDR1 is KGHSH, CDR2 LQKENI, per germline. After removal of 5 bases from V and 6 bases from J, the junction contained 6 bases not matched to a gene. The chain's CDR3 is CASSFRGGGNEQFF. CDR3 nucleotide sequence: TGTGCCAGCTCATTTCGGGGGGGCGGCAATGAGCAGTTCTTC.

V usage is TRBV28 and J usage is TRBJ2-7; a possible D gene is TRBD1 (5 bases). CDR1 is MDHEN and CDR2 is SYDVKM in the germline V gene. The CDR3 is 13 residues long. Trimming took off 6 bases at V and 0 bases at J, with 9 bases between the two ends. The CDR3 reads CASSRTPSYEQYF. CDR3 nucleotides: TGTGCCAGCAGCCGGACACCCTCCTACGAGCAGTACTTC.

This clone was seen a few times. The chain links TRBV21-1 to TRBJ1-4. TRBV21-1 is designated a pseudogene. The length of the CDR3 is 16 residues. For the CDR3, the DNA is TGTGCCAGCAGCAAAGAAGGGGGGGGAACTAATGAAAAACTGTTTTTT. Residues: CASSKEGGGTNEKLFF.

The chain has TRBV28 and TRBJ2-7; the D gene is possibly TRBD2 (5 bases). Germline CDR1 and CDR2: MDHEN and SYDVKM. The CDR3 runs 17 residues. The V end was cut by 2 bases, the J end by 0 bases, with 17 bases between. The chain's CDR3 is CASSLPASGKASYEQYF. CDR3 in DNA: TGTGCCAGCAGTTTACCCGCCTCGGGAAAGGCCTCCTACGAGCAGTACTTC.

This chain links TRBV7-9 with TRBJ2-2; perhaps TRBD2 as D (5 bases). CDR3 length: 14 amino acids. V lost 6 bases to trimming and J lost 2 bases, with 10 bases between them. Germline CDR1 SEHNR, CDR2 FQNEAQ (reference sequence). Here the CDR3 DNA reads TGTGCCAGCAGGGGCTCGGGAAACACCGGGGAGCTGTTTTTT. Encoded protein: CASRGSGNTGELFF.

The chain joins TRBV27 to TRBJ2-2; 8 bases map to TRBD1. V was pared by 2 bases and J by 7 bases, with 6 bases of the junction left unmatched. This CDR3 contains 15 residues. Germline CDR1 reads MNHEY; CDR2 reads SMNVEV (reference sequence). The CDR3 protein is CASSLAQGGNGELFF. In DNA form, the CDR3 reads TGTGCCAGCAGTTTAGCACAGGGGGGCAACGGGGAGCTGTTTTTT.

V usage is TRBV28 and J usage is TRBJ1-3; TRBD1 is a possible D gene (6 bases). The V end was cut by 3 bases, the J end by 0 bases, with 18 bases between. Germline V gene sequence: CDR1 MDHEN, CDR2 SYDVKM. The CDR3 has 18 residues. CDR3 coding DNA: TGTGCCAGCAGTTTCAGCGGGACATCAAGGGGCTCTGGAAACACCATATATTTT. This translates into CASSFSGTSRGSGNTIYF.

The chain recombines TRBV5-4 with TRBJ2-3; a possible D gene is TRBD1 (7 bases). The CDR3 sequence is 19 residues long. Trimming took 9 bases from V and 2 from J, leaving 31 bases between them. CDR1 is SGHNT, CDR2 YYREEE, per germline (reference sequence). The CDR3 protein is CAIPGGRTGPNLPTDTQYF. The CDR3 DNA reads TGTGCCATCCCCGGAGGGAGGACAGGACCAAACCTACCCACAGATACGCAGTATTTT.

The chain uses TRBV19 and TRBJ2-5, with 10 bases identical to TRBD1. Germline values: CDR1 LNHDA, CDR2 SQIVND (reference sequence). V was clipped by 3 bases and J by 5 bases; unmatched bases: 6. There are 15 residues in the CDR3. The CDR3 loop is CASSIGGTGDETQYF. CDR3 DNA sequence: TGTGCCAGTAGTATTGGGGGGACAGGGGATGAGACCCAGTACTTC.

The J gene is TRBJ1-1, the V gene TRBV27, with 12 bases identical to TRBD1. CDR1 is MNHEY, CDR2 SMNVEV, per germline (reference sequence). The junction had 10 bases not matched to a gene; V was cut back by 6 bases and J by 8 bases. The CDR3 runs 15 residues. The CDR3 loop reads CASRRAGQGATEAFF. CDR3 nucleotides: TGTGCCAGCAGGAGAGCGGGACAGGGGGCGACCGAAGCTTTCTTT.

The CDR3 region has the DNA TGTGCCACCAGCGACGCTAGCGGGTTCCCCCACAATGAGCAGTTCTTC. It is translated as CATSDASGFPHNEQFF. This rearrangement joins TRBV24-1 to TRBJ2-1, with 8 bases lining up with TRBD2. The CDR3 contains 16 residues. The V gene's germline CDR1 is KGHDR and CDR2 SFDVKD. V trimming: 7 bases; J trimming: 5 bases; junction bases outside the gene matches: 12.

The V call is TRBV2, the J call TRBJ1-2; possibly TRBD1 for D (5 bases). This CDR3 is 15 amino acids long. Per germline, CDR1 SNHLY and CDR2 FYNNEI. Trimming removed 5 bases at V and 4 bases at J, with 17 bases between. CDR3 loop: CASSKDSGGFYGYTF. The CDR3 coding sequence is TGTGCCAGCAGTAAGGACTCGGGGGGTTTCTATGGCTACACCTTC.

V is TRBV19 and J is TRBJ1-2; the D is unclear. The CDR3 sequence is 17 residues long. In germline, CDR1 is LNHDA, CDR2 SQIVND (reference sequence). V lost 7 bases and J 0 bases, leaving 21 bases between the germline ends. The CDR3: CASTPGGQSSSNYGYTF. In DNA, the CDR3 is TGTGCCAGTACCCCTGGCGGCCAGAGTAGCTCTAACTATGGCTACACCTTC.

In its sample, this clone was seen a few times. V and J are TRBV6-5 and TRBJ2-7, with 7 bases lining up with TRBD2. Germline V gene sequence: CDR1 MNHEY, CDR2 SVGAGI. The trim removed 0 bases at V and 2 bases at J, leaving 1 base unmatched. This CDR3 comprises 14 residues. The CDR3 nucleotides are TGTGCCAGCAGTTACTCAACTAGCGCCTACGAGCAGTACTTC. Translation gives CASSYSTSAYEQYF.

CDR3 nucleotides: TGTGCCAGCTCACCACTGGCCAATAACTATGGCTACACCTTC. Amino acids: CASSPLANNYGYTF. This chain joins TRBV18 and TRBJ1-2; D remains ambiguous. Trimming shortened V by 1 base and J by 1 base, and 7 bases separated the two germline ends. The CDR3 totals 14 residues. CDR1 and CDR2 (germline): KGHSH, LQKENI.

The rearrangement links TRBV15 to TRBJ2-3; 9 nucleotides align to TRBD2. Looked up from germline, CDR1 is LNHNV and CDR2 is YYDKDF (reference sequence). V was clipped by 3 bases and J by 1 base; unmatched bases: 5. This CDR3 has 16 residues. CDR3 nucleotide sequence: TGTGCCACCAGCAGGGGCTCTAGCGGGGGCACAGATACGCAGTATTTT. It codes for CATSRGSSGGTDTQYF.

This chain links TRBV4-1 with TRBJ2-1; TRBD1 aligns across 7 bases. The germline gives CDR1 MGHRA, CDR2 YSYEKL. Trimming took 4 bases from V and 1 from J; bases not matched to a gene: 10. The CDR3 length is 17 residues. This CDR3 reads CASSPPFVRGSYNEQFF. CDR3 nucleotides: TGCGCCAGCAGCCCCCCTTTCGTCAGGGGGTCCTACAATGAGCAGTTCTTC.

This clone was picked up a small number of times. The CDR3 coding sequence is TGTGCCATCAGTAGTAGGGGGCTTGATGAAAAACTGTTTTTT. As protein: CAISSRGLDEKLFF. This chain uses TRBV10-3 with TRBJ1-4; 7 bases agree with TRBD1. The CDR3 sequence is 14 residues long. Germline V gene lookup returns CDR1 ENHRY and CDR2 SYGVKD. The V and J ends lost 5 bases and 6 bases, in that order; junction bases with no gene match: 6.

The chain recombines TRBV2 with TRBJ1-1; D unclear. The CDR3 runs to 14 residues. Germline CDR1 reads SNHLY; CDR2 reads FYNNEI. The V end lost 5 bases, the J end lost 1 base, and 11 bases lay between the germline ends. The CDR3 region has the DNA TGTGCCAGCAGTTCCCAGACACCGAACACTGAAGCTTTCTTT. Protein: CASSSQTPNTEAFF. The full variable domain, rest sourced from reference TRBV2 and TRBJ1-1, is EPEVTQTPSHQVTQMGQEVILRCVPISNHLYFYWYRQILGQKVEFLVSFYNNEISEKSEIFDDQFSVERPDGSNFTLKIRSTKLEDSAMYFCASSSQTPNTEAFFGQGTRLTVV.

The chain carries TRBV25-1 and TRBJ2-1; D might be TRBD2 (5 bases). This CDR3 contains 12 residues. V was shortened by 8 bases and J by 3 bases, with 8 bases between the two germline ends. Germline CDR1 and CDR2: MGHDK and SYGVNS. This chain's CDR3 is CASERSYNEQFF. In nucleotides, the CDR3 is TGTGCCAGCGAGCGGAGCTACAATGAGCAGTTCTTC.

The gene calls are TRBV27 and TRBJ2-1, with 14 positions matching TRBD2. The germline V gene has CDR1 MNHEY and CDR2 SMNVEV (reference sequence). This CDR3 is built from 18 residues. Unmatched junction bases numbered 7, after V lost 3 bases and J lost 3 bases. The DNA of the CDR3 is TGTGCCAGCAGTTTGCGGACTAGCGGGGGGCTGAGCTACAATGAGCAGTTCTTC. The encoded protein is CASSLRTSGGLSYNEQFF.

The chain joins TRBV6-5 to TRBJ1-4; 7 bases match TRBD1. Trimming at V came to 5 bases and at J to 8 bases, leaving 8 bases not matched to a gene. The CDR3 covers 14 residues. Per the germline V gene, CDR1 is MNHEY and CDR2 is SVGAGI. CDR3 sequence (DNA): TGTGCCAGCAGTAGTACAGGGGCCGGCGAAAAACTGTTTTTT. Amino acids: CASSSTGAGEKLFF.

The chain employs TRBV9 and TRBJ2-7; 9 bases map to TRBD1. With 0 bases clipped from V and 7 bases from J, the junction kept 14 bases outside the gene matches. The germline CDR1 and CDR2 sequences are SGDLS and YYNGEE. The CDR3 consists of 17 residues. CDR3 sequence (DNA): TGTGCCAGCAGCGTAGGTAGCCATGGGACAGGGCTTGGAGAGCAGTACTTC. This translates into CASSVGSHGTGLGEQYF.

V and J are TRBV6-5 and TRBJ1-4; 7 nucleotides match TRBD1. CDR1 MNHEY and CDR2 SVGAGI come from the germline V gene. With 2 bases clipped from V and 8 bases from J, the junction kept 5 bases outside the gene matches. The CDR3 contains 14 residues. The CDR3: CASSYGTVSEKLFF. The CDR3 DNA sequence: TGTGCCAGCAGTTACGGGACAGTTTCGGAAAAACTGTTTTTT.

This sequence joins TRBV4-2 and TRBJ1-2; no clear D gene. Germline loops: CDR1 LGHNA, CDR2 YNFKEQ. The CDR3 is made up of 13 amino acids. The V end was cut by 4 bases, the J end by 3 bases, with 9 bases between. The CDR3 reads CASSPLTYYGYTF. The CDR3, as DNA: TGTGCCAGCAGCCCCCTAACTTACTATGGCTACACCTTC.